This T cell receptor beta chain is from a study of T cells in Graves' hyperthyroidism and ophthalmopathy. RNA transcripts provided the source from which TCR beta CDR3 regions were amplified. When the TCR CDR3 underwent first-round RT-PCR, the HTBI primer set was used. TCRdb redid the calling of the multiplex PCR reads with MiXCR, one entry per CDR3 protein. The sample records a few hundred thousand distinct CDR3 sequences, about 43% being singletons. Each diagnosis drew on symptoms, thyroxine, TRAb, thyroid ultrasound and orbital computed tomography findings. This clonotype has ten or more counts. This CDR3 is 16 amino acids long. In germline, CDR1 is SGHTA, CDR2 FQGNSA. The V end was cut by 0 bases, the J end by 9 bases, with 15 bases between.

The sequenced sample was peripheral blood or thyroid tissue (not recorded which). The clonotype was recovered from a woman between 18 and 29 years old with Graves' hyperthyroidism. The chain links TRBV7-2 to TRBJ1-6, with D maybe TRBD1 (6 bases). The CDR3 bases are TGTGCCAGCAGCTTAGCAGGAGCCCTCAGGGGTTCACCCCTCCACTTT. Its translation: CASSLAGALRGSPLHF.